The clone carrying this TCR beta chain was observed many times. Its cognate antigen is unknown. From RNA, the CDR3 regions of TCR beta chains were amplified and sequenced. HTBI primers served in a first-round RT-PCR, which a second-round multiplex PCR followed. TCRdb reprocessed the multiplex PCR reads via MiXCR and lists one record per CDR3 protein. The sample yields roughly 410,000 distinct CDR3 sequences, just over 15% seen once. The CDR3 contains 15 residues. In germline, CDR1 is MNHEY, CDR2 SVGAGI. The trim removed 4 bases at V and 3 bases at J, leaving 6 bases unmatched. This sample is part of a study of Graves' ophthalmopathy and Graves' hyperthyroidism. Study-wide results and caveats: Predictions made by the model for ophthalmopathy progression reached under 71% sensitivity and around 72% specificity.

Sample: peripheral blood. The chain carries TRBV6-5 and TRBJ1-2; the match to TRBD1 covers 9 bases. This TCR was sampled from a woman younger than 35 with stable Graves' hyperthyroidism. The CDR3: CASSFRQGGDYGYTF. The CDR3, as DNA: TGTGCCAGCAGTTTCCGACAGGGGGGGGACTATGGCTACACCTTC.